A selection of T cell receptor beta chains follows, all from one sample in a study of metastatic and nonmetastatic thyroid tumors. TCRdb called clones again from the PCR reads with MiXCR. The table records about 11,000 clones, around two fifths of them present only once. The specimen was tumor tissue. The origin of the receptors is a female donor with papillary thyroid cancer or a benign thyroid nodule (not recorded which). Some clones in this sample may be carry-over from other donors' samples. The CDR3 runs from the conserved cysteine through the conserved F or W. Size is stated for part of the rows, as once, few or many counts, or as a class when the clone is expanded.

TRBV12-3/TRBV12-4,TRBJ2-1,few,CASSLSGRENEQFF
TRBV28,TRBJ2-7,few,CASSFQGLADYEQYF
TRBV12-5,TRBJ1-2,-,CASGFGGYYGYTF
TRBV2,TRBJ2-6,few,CASSVGGSGGIPYSTYF
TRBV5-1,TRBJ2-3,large,CASSQAGVDTQYF
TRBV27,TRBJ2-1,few,CASSFRNRDGNEQFF
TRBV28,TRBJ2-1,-,CASSLEFAGAIVGGNEQFF
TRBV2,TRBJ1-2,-,CASSDGAGAMYGYTF
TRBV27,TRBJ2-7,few,CASSFGEGSYEQYF
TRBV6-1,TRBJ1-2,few,CASGGRAELGYTF
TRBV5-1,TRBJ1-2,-,CASSESDGANYGYTF
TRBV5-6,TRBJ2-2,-,CASSLGTRTAGELFF
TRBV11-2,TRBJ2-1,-,CASSLFRSAGDEQFF
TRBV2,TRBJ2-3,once,CASSEQTGEGTDTQYF
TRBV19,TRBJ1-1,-,CASSAGGANTEAFF
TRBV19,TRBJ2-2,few,CASIRGPRELFF
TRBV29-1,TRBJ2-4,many,CSVERGTKNIQYF
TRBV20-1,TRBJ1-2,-,CSASRGHGYTF
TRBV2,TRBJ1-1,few,CASSARTEKPTEAFF
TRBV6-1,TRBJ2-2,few,CASDPRGPDTGELFF
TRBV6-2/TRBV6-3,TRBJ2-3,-,CASSPIGIKATQYF
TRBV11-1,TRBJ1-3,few,CASSPTDFDGSGNTIYF
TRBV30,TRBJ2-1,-,CALGRWSNEQFF
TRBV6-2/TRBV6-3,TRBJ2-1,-,CASSSRQVGTFNEQFF
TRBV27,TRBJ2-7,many,CASSLAGGREQYF
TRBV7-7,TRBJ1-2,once,CASSLTSESGYGYTF
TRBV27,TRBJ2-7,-,CASSGQASSYEQYF
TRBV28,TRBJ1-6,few,CASRMSGGWNSPLHF
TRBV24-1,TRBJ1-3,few,CATSDSGTLSGNTIYF
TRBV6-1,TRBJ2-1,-,CASSERLRGLLNEQFF
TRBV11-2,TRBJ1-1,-,CASSLVRGTLEAFF
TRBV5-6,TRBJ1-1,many,CASSLDWGSSNTEAFF
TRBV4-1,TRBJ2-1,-,CASSPQGSSYNEQFF
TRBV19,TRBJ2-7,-,CASTPKAVPYEQYF
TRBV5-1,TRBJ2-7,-,CASSEGTSGRAYYEQYF
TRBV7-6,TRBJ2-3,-,CASSLGTATDTQYF
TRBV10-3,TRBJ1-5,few,CAISPTGWEGNQPQHF
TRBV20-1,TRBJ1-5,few,CSASQGSNQPQHF
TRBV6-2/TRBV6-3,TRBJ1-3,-,CASSYSYRHSGNTIYF
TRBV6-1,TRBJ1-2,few,CASRVTGWAYGYTF
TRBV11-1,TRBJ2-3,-,CASSLAGWSTDTQYF
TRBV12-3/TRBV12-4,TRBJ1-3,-,CASSSTGGKGSIYF
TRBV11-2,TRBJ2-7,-,CASSLWGGHYEQYF
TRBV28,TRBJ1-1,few,CASSLGTEAFF
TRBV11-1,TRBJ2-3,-,CASIGRGFRTDTQYF
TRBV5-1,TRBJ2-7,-,CASSPPGSYEQYF
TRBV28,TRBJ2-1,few,CASRLPGPSNEQFF
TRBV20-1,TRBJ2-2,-,CSASLAGHTGELFF
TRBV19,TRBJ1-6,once,CASMEAGLAKNSPLHF
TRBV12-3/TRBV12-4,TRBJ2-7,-,CASSLQGSSYEQYF